The subject of this entry is one T cell receptor beta chain. Its matching antigen is unknown. This record belongs to a study of human T cells and chemical hapten exposure. Across the study: The study sensitized with 2% DPC on a roughly 2 cm by roughly 2 cm patch of upper inner arm skin.

TCRdb independently ran MiXCR on the RACE reads; one entry per CDR3 protein. The sample consists of roughly 360,000 distinct CDR3 sequences, roughly 4.8% of them appearing once. Time point described: patch test 1, 2 weeks after DPC sensitization. Treatment defined: therapeutic diphenylcyclopropenone sensitization with weekly scalp DPC. The J segment lost 3 bases and the V segment lost 3 bases, leaving 5 bases of the junction unmatched. CDR1 SGHTA and CDR2 FQGNSA come from the germline V gene. The CDR3 length is 16 residues. General study points: Patch test score rose with PT1 expanded TCRs, significant at 8, 16, 32, not 4.

The sequenced sample was whole blood, obtained in connection with sensitization to the hapten diphenylcyclopropenone (DPC). V gene TRBV7-2 combines with J gene TRBJ2-1, with TRBD2 matching 10 bases. This receptor was obtained from a woman aged 50 to 60 with alopecia areata. Some clones in this sample may be carry-over from other donors' samples. The CDR3 sequence is CASSFSGRRYYNEQFF. The DNA of the CDR3 is TGTGCCAGCAGCTTTAGCGGGAGGCGTTACTACAATGAGCAGTTCTTC.